What follows describes a single T cell receptor (beta chain). These data are taken from a study of T cell changes during pregnancy in multiple sclerosis. The method was immunoSEQ multiplex PCR; TCRdb's version includes in-frame clones alone and lacks a portion of them. The sample lists 90,000 to 120,000 clones, 85% to 95% occurring once. The CDR3 contains 12 residues. V lost 3 bases to trimming and J lost 3 bases, with 7 bases between them. CDR1 GTSNPN and CDR2 SVGIG come from the germline V gene (reference sequence). The V gene is TRBV30, the J gene TRBJ2-3; D is unclear. The material was peripheral blood, obtained before pregnancy. This receptor was obtained from a female donor with multiple sclerosis, enrolled in a pregnancy study. CDR3 residues: CAWRMLTDTQYF. The CDR3, as DNA: TGTGCCTGGAGAATGCTAACAGATACGCAGTATTTT.